This record covers a single TCR beta chain. This sample is part of a study of blood T cell repertoires in COVID-19. Sequencing used immunoSEQ multiplex PCR; TCRdb keeps in-frame clones, though not all of them. The sample lists around 71,000 clones; around 83% were seen once. Germline CDR1 reads GTSNPN; CDR2 reads SVGIG (reference sequence). Trimming took off 3 bases at V and 6 bases at J, with 24 bases between the two ends. The CDR3 extends over 16 amino acids. Material for sequencing was peripheral blood. This sequence was found in a man at least 80 years old with acute or convalescent COVID-19. The chain couples TRBV30 to TRBJ2-7, with a tentative D call TRBD2 (6 bases). CDR3 residues: CAWSGFRASGGAEQYF. In DNA form, the CDR3 reads TGTGCCTGGAGCGGATTCAGGGCCTCTGGCGGGGCCGAGCAGTACTTC.